This T cell receptor beta chain was found in a study of cytomegalovirus exposure and HLA in healthy donors. About the research overall: A subsequent analysis reported that the roughly 120 validation repertoires were produced on the same platform that had also been used for the 500 to 700 first-cohort repertoires.

The CDR3 consists of 14 residues. V lost 2 bases, J lost 6 bases, and 13 bases lay in between. Germline V gives CDR1 MNHEY, CDR2 SMNVEV (reference sequence). On this clone itself: Its antigen remains unknown.

Profiled with immunoSEQ multiplex PCR; TCRdb holds only in-frame clones, not every one. The profile shows about 170,000 clones, 80% to 90% of them singletons. The study's findings and limits: Reportedly, diagnosis of cytomegalovirus status by the classifier showed high specificity and sensitivity. Confirmation in vitro established that a few CMV-associated chains were specific for CMV antigens.

Sequenced input: PBMCs. This clonotype was obtained from a woman aged 18-29 years in good health and CMV-seronegative. This chain joins TRBV27 and TRBJ1-1; perhaps TRBD1 as D (6 bases). The CDR3 nucleotides are TGTGCCAGCAGTTTACGGGGGGCGCGAGCTGAAGCTTTCTTT. Translating it yields CASSLRGARAEAFF.